The rows below give T cell receptor beta chains drawn from one sample of a study of shared clonotypes between healthy human individuals. Assay: immunoSEQ multiplex PCR; the TCRdb copy retains only in-frame clones and omits some. The sample contains some 1 million clones, roughly 75% of which appear only once. The source material was memory CD4+ T cells sorted from blood. These receptors originate from a young man in good health. CDR3s include the opening cysteine and the closing phenylalanine or tryptophan. D genes are given only for firm matches. Clone size is not always given. Where it is, it says once, few, many or a class for expanded clones.

D	V	size	J	DNA	CDR3
.	TRBV19	.	TRBJ1-2	TGTGCCAGTAGAACCCCCGGGGTGAAGGGCTACACCTTC	CASRTPGVKGYTF
TRBD1	TRBV5-1	.	TRBJ2-7	TGCGCCAGCAGCTTGGTCCCGGGACAGGGAACCGACGAGCAGTACTTC	CASSLVPGQGTDEQYF
.	TRBV4-1	.	TRBJ2-3	TGCGCCAGCAGCCAAGTTGGAACAGGGTCTAGCACAGATACGCAGTATTTT	CASSQVGTGSSTDTQYF
.	TRBV10-3	.	TRBJ1-1	TGTGCCATCAGTGTGCTAGGGGACACTGAAGCTTTCTTT	CAISVLGDTEAFF
.	TRBV11-3	.	TRBJ2-7	TGTGCCAGTTCCCGTTCCGGTCTAAGCTACGAGCAGTACTTC	CASSRSGLSYEQYF
.	TRBV11-3	.	TRBJ2-3	TGTGCCAGCAGCTTGACCCCCGGGACTCTTAGCACAGATACGCAGTATTTT	CASSLTPGTLSTDTQYF
TRBD1	TRBV7-8	.	TRBJ1-4	TGTGCCAGCAGCTTCCAGGGGGGTACTAATGAAAAACTGTTTTTT	CASSFQGGTNEKLFF
TRBD1	TRBV6-1	few	TRBJ2-3	TGTGCCAGCAGTAAACAGGGGTCCCCCACAGATACGCAGTATTTT	CASSKQGSPTDTQYF
.	TRBV10-3	.	TRBJ2-3	TGTGCCATCAGTGAGTCTCAGGGTTCAGCAGATACGCAGTATTTT	CAISESQGSADTQYF
.	TRBV19	.	TRBJ1-1	TGTGCCAGTAGTATAAAGTCCGGGGGTGGCATCACTGAAGCTTTCTTT	CASSIKSGGGITEAFF
.	TRBV18	.	TRBJ1-3	TGTGCCAGCTCACCACAACCCCCCCGGGCCTTGGCGAACACCATATATTTT	CASSPQPPRALANTIYF
TRBD1	TRBV5-6	.	TRBJ2-7	TGTGCCAGCAGCTACCGGGACAGTCAGTACTTC	CASSYRDSQYF
.	TRBV5-4	once	TRBJ1-2	TGTGCCAGCAGCTTGGACAGTGGCTACACCTTC	CASSLDSGYTF
TRBD2	TRBV5-6	.	TRBJ2-2	TGTGCCAGCAGCTCCAGCGGGACTACATCTTATTACACCGGGGAGCTGTTTTTT	CASSSSGTTSYYTGELFF
.	TRBV21-1	.	TRBJ2-7	TGTGCCAGCAGCAAAGTATCGCGGGAGTACTTC	CASSKVSREYF
.	TRBV27	.	TRBJ1-2	TGTGCCAGACCCGCGGGGTTTAACTATGGCTACACCTTC	CARPAGFNYGYTF
.	TRBV2	.	TRBJ1-1	TGTGCCAGCAGTGAGGGGGGCCCCACTGAAGCTTTCTTT	CASSEGGPTEAFF
TRBD1	TRBV5-1	once	TRBJ2-5	TGCGCCAGCAGCAGGGCCGGACAGGGGGAAGAGACCCAGTACTTC	CASSRAGQGEETQYF
.	TRBV2	.	TRBJ2-2	TGTGCCAGCAAACAGTCCGGGGAGCTGTTTTTT	CASKQSGELFF
.	TRBV11-1	.	TRBJ2-3	TGTGCCAGCAGTAAACAGTCCCCCACACGAGATACGCAGTATTTT	CASSKQSPTRDTQYF
TRBD1	TRBV5-1	once	TRBJ2-2	TGCGCCAGCAGCTTGACACAGGGGGCAAACACCGGGGAGCTGTTTTTT	CASSLTQGANTGELFF
.	TRBV5-1	.	TRBJ1-2	TGCGCCAGCAGCTACGACGGATCGGGGAACTATGGCTACACCTTC	CASSYDGSGNYGYTF
TRBD1	TRBV6-6	.	TRBJ1-6	TGTGCCAGCATTTCCGCTGGACAGGGGGCGGGATCACCCCTCCACTTT	CASISAGQGAGSPLHF
TRBD1	TRBV27	.	TRBJ2-3	TGTGCCAGCAGCTCAGGGGGCGAGAGGACAGATACGCAGTATTTT	CASSSGGERTDTQYF
.	TRBV19	.	TRBJ2-3	TGTGCCAGTAGTATAGGAAGGGCCTGGCAAGATACGCAGTATTTT	CASSIGRAWQDTQYF
.	TRBV6-6	.	TRBJ2-4	TGTGCCAGCACTGACCCGGGGACCGTAGCCAAAAACATTCAGTACTTC	CASTDPGTVAKNIQYF
TRBD1	TRBV28	.	TRBJ1-5	TGTGCCAGCAGTTCAGGACAGGGTGGCAATCAGCCCCAGCATTTT	CASSSGQGGNQPQHF
.	TRBV30	once	TRBJ1-6	TGTGCCTGGAGTGTACGGCCTAACGGGGATTCACCCCTCCACTTT	CAWSVRPNGDSPLHF
TRBD2	TRBV5-1	.	TRBJ2-3	TGCGCCAGCAGCTTTAGGACTAGCGGGGGCACAGATACGCAGTATTTT	CASSFRTSGGTDTQYF
.	TRBV5-1	few	TRBJ2-7	TGCGCCAGCAGCCAGGGGTGGAGCTCCTACGAGCAGTACTTC	CASSQGWSSYEQYF
.	TRBV5-4	few	TRBJ2-4	TGTGCCAGCAGCTCGAACCAGGAAAACATTCAGTACTTC	CASSSNQENIQYF
.	TRBV7-2	.	TRBJ1-1	TGTGCCAGCAGCCTGGAGCAGGGTTGGGGGCCTTTCTTT	CASSLEQGWGPFF
.	TRBV5-6	.	TRBJ1-2	TGTGCCAGCAGCGTGACAAACCCACCGGGCTACACCTTC	CASSVTNPPGYTF
.	TRBV12-5	.	TRBJ1-6	TGTGCTAGTGGCTCTACGGACAGCAATTCACCCCTCCACTTT	CASGSTDSNSPLHF
TRBD2	TRBV4-3	.	TRBJ2-3	TGCGCCAGCAGCCAATCTCCCGATTTGACTAGCGGGAGTCGCGCAGATACGCAGTATTTT	CASSQSPDLTSGSRADTQYF
TRBD1	TRBV30	few	TRBJ1-2	TGTGCCTGGAGTTTGAGTCGGCAGGGGGCCTATGGCTACACCTTC	CAWSLSRQGAYGYTF
.	TRBV13	.	TRBJ2-7	TGTGCCAGCAGCTTAGGGGACTTCAGGAGCTCCTACGAGCAGTACTTC	CASSLGDFRSSYEQYF
.	TRBV10-3	.	TRBJ2-5	TGTGCCATCAGTTATCAAGAGACCCAGTACTTC	CAISYQETQYF
TRBD2	TRBV19	few	TRBJ2-3	TGTGCCAGTAGTCAAGGTAGCGGGGGGGCCGGCACAGATACGCAGTATTTT	CASSQGSGGAGTDTQYF
TRBD1	TRBV28	.	TRBJ2-2	TGTGCCAGCAGTGTGACAGGGGTAACTGGCGGGGAGCTGTTTTTT	CASSVTGVTGGELFF
TRBD2	TRBV7-2	.	TRBJ2-1	TGTGCCAGCCGACTAGCGGGTGGCTCCTACAATGAGCAGTTCTTC	CASRLAGGSYNEQFF
.	TRBV30	.	TRBJ2-5	TGTGCCTGGAGCGGAACCTCGGTTAAAGAGACCCAGTACTTC	CAWSGTSVKETQYF
TRBD1	TRBV5-4	.	TRBJ1-1	TGTGCCAGCAGCTTGGCTTTCTCGGACAGGGTCGCTTTCTTT	CASSLAFSDRVAFF
TRBD1	TRBV7-3	.	TRBJ2-2	TGTGCCAGCAGCGACGGGACAGGGGCTAGGAGGGAGCTGTTTTTT	CASSDGTGARRELFF
.	TRBV4-2	.	TRBJ1-2	TGTGCCAGCAGCCAAGATAGGAACGAGGCCTATGGCTACACCTTC	CASSQDRNEAYGYTF
TRBD2	TRBV18	.	TRBJ2-1	TGTGCCAGCTCACTATCGTCTAGCGGGAGCCATGAGCAGTTCTTC	CASSLSSSGSHEQFF
.	TRBV6-5	once	TRBJ1-5	TGTGCCAGCAGACTCGACAACAATCAGCCCCAGCATTTT	CASRLDNNQPQHF
.	TRBV2	.	TRBJ1-2	TGTGCCAGCAGTGACAGGGAGCTCTATGGCTACACCTTC	CASSDRELYGYTF
TRBD1	TRBV2	.	TRBJ2-3	TGTGCCAGCAGTGCGGGACAGAGCCAAACAGATACGCAGTATTTT	CASSAGQSQTDTQYF
.	TRBV5-4	.	TRBJ2-2	TGTGCCAGCTCCCTCAAAGCAGGGTCTCCCGGGGAGCTGTTTTTT	CASSLKAGSPGELFF